This is a list of T cell receptor beta chains from one sample in a study of cytomegalovirus exposure and HLA in healthy donors. Profiling relied on immunoSEQ multiplex PCR, and the TCRdb table lists in-frame clones only, not all of them. The sample carries some 160,000 clones, 72% recorded once. The source material was PBMCs. The source is a man aged 40-50 years in good health and CMV-seronegative. Both conserved end residues are part of each CDR3. A D gene is named only where the DNA matches it firmly. A row's size may be missing; if present it is once, few, many or a size class.

size	length	V	J	D	DNA	CDR3
NA	16	TRBV6-1	TRBJ2-2	TRBD2	TGTGCCAGCAGTGAGATGCGGGGGTGGAACACCGGGGAGCTGTTTTTT	CASSEMRGWNTGELFF
NA	12	TRBV6-5	TRBJ2-7	TRBD1	TGTGCCAGCAGCCGGGGACAGGACGAGCAGTACTTC	CASSRGQDEQYF
NA	14	TRBV28	TRBJ2-7	TRBD1	TGTGCCAGCAGTTTCCGGGACAGCTCCTACGAGCAGTACTTC	CASSFRDSSYEQYF
NA	15	TRBV9	TRBJ2-3	TRBD2	TGTGCCAGCAGCGCACGGACTAGCGGCACAGATACGCAGTATTTT	CASSARTSGTDTQYF
NA	13	TRBV19	TRBJ2-1	NA	TGTGCCAGTTCGAGCGGCCCTTACAATGAGCAGTTCTTC	CASSSGPYNEQFF
NA	13	TRBV27	TRBJ2-3	NA	TGTGCCAGCAGTCGGACTAGCACAGATACGCAGTATTTT	CASSRTSTDTQYF
NA	14	TRBV6-1	TRBJ2-7	NA	TGTGCCAGCCGCCCCGGGACTTCCATCTACGAGCAGTACTTC	CASRPGTSIYEQYF
few	13	TRBV19	TRBJ1-3	NA	TGTGCCAGTAGTATTCAGGGTGAAAACACCATATATTTT	CASSIQGENTIYF
NA	14	TRBV2	TRBJ2-7	NA	TGTGCCAGCAACGCCCAGGGGTTTTCCTACGAGCAGTACTTC	CASNAQGFSYEQYF
NA	17	TRBV6-1	TRBJ2-2	TRBD1	TGTGCCAGCAGTGAGGGACAGATATACCCGGGCACCGGGGAGCTGTTTTTT	CASSEGQIYPGTGELFF
few	13	TRBV29-1	TRBJ1-5	NA	TGCAGCGTTTCATCTTCGGGGATAGGGCCCCAGCATTTT	CSVSSSGIGPQHF
NA	15	TRBV5-1	TRBJ2-3	NA	TGCGCCAGCAGCTTGAATACAGGGAGTGTTGATACGCAGTATTTT	CASSLNTGSVDTQYF
NA	15	TRBV5-8	TRBJ1-5	NA	TGTGCCAGCAGCGAGTCAGGGTTGAGCAATCAGCCCCAGAATTTT	CASSESGLSNQPQNF
NA	16	TRBV9	TRBJ1-3	TRBD1	TGTGCCAGCAGCGTAGCTTCGCAGGGGGCTGGAAACACCATATATTTT	CASSVASQGAGNTIYF
NA	16	TRBV7-2	TRBJ2-5	TRBD2	TGTGCCAGCAGCTTAGTTAGTAGCGGGAGGGCAGAGACCCAGTACTTC	CASSLVSSGRAETQYF
NA	15	TRBV4-3	TRBJ2-7	TRBD2	TGCGCCAGCAGCCAACGACTAGCGTCTAACTACGAGCAGTACTTC	CASSQRLASNYEQYF
NA	14	TRBV5-1	TRBJ1-1	NA	TGCGCCAGCAGCTTGGGACAGACGAACACTGAAGCTTTCTTT	CASSLGQTNTEAFF
NA	15	TRBV11-2	TRBJ2-1	TRBD2	TGTGCCAGCAGCACCCGGACTAGCGGCTACAATGAGCAGTTCTTC	CASSTRTSGYNEQFF
NA	17	TRBV4-1	TRBJ1-4	NA	TGCGCCGGCAGCCGGGCGTACAGGGATTGGGCTAATGAAAAACTGTTTTTT	CAGSRAYRDWANEKLFF
NA	13	TRBV5-1	TRBJ2-3	TRBD1	TGCGCCAGCAGCTTGAGGGGGCTGGATACGCAGTATTTT	CASSLRGLDTQYF
few	14	TRBV29-1	TRBJ2-3	TRBD2	TGCAGCGTCGCCGGGACTAGCGGACCGGATACGCAGTATTTT	CSVAGTSGPDTQYF
NA	15	TRBV5-6	TRBJ1-6	NA	TGTGCCAGCAGCTCCTCAGGGTCTCGCAATTCACCCCTCCACTTT	CASSSSGSRNSPLHF
NA	15	TRBV6-6	TRBJ1-2	NA	TGTGCCAGCAGTTACTCCCCCCAGGGCTACTATGGCTACACCTTC	CASSYSPQGYYGYTF
NA	15	TRBV7-9	TRBJ2-1	TRBD2	TGTGCCAGCAGCCCTGTCGGGCGGGGGGGCAATGAGCAGTTCTTC	CASSPVGRGGNEQFF
NA	15	TRBV4-3	TRBJ2-3	NA	TGCGCCAGCAGCCAAAATTTCCAGGGTGCAGATACGCAGTATTTT	CASSQNFQGADTQYF
once	13	TRBV5-6	TRBJ1-2	NA	TGTGCCAGCAGCTTGGGGGCTCGGTTGGGCTACACCTTC	CASSLGARLGYTF
NA	15	TRBV5-1	TRBJ2-2	TRBD2	TGCGCCAGCAGCTTACTAGCGGGGAGCACCGGGGAGCTGTTTTTT	CASSLLAGSTGELFF
NA	15	TRBV5-6	TRBJ2-3	NA	TGTGCCAGCAGCCCATTGACAGCGAGCACAGATACGCAGTATTTT	CASSPLTASTDTQYF
once	13	TRBV10-2	TRBJ2-5	NA	TGCGCCACGGGAGAGGGGGCTGGAGAGACCCAGTACTTC	CATGEGAGETQYF
NA	13	TRBV5-1	TRBJ1-6	NA	TGCGCCAGCCGGACAATCAATAATTCACCCCTCCACTTT	CASRTINNSPLHF
NA	15	TRBV6-1	TRBJ1-6	TRBD1	TGTGCCAGCAGGGGACAGAGCTCCTATAATTCACCCCTCCACTTT	CASRGQSSYNSPLHF
NA	14	TRBV4-1	TRBJ1-2	TRBD1	TGCGCCAGCAGCCAAGGACAGGGAGGTTATGGCTACACCTTC	CASSQGQGGYGYTF
few	17	TRBV29-1	TRBJ1-2	TRBD1	TGCAGCGTTGAAGATCGAGAGGGAGGGACAGGGGAATATGGCTACACCTTC	CSVEDREGGTGEYGYTF
NA	17	TRBV5-1	TRBJ2-4	TRBD2	TGCGCCAGCAGCTTGTGGGGACTAGCGGGGGACGGAAACATTCAGTACTTC	CASSLWGLAGDGNIQYF
NA	16	TRBV9	TRBJ2-1	TRBD2	TGTGCCAGCAGCGTTCGCGGGACTAGCGGGTCGGATGAGCAGTTCTTC	CASSVRGTSGSDEQFF
NA	13	TRBV29-1	TRBJ2-7	NA	TGCAGCGCTAATAGCGGAATCTCCTACGAGCAGTATTTC	CSANSGISYEQYF
NA	15	TRBV4-3	TRBJ2-7	TRBD2	TGCGCCAGCAGCCAAGGGACTAGCGGGAGATACGAGCAGTACTTC	CASSQGTSGRYEQYF
NA	18	TRBV4-1	TRBJ2-1	NA	TGCGCCAGCAGCCAAGAAGCCCCTCGGGAGCTAGCCTTCGATGAGCAGTTCTTC	CASSQEAPRELAFDEQFF